This T cell receptor beta chain was documented in a study of cytomegalovirus exposure and HLA in healthy donors. Overall study context: An analysis done earlier identified fewer than 140 million unique TCR beta sequences from about 179 million T cells.

Study-level results: Compared with the approximately 680-donor mean, an Asian-associated ancestry cluster reportedly had fewer N-insertions, according to a later analysis.

PCR was performed using 60 Vbeta and 13 Jbeta primers. The protocol was immunoSEQ multiplex PCR, while the TCRdb copy is restricted to in-frame clones and leaves out a portion. The sample has under 250,000 clones, approximately 84% seen once. This clone has just one count. Its antigen is currently unknown. The germline CDR1 and CDR2 sequences are SGHDT and YYEEEE. This CDR3 has 12 amino acids. Between the trimmed V and J ends, which lost 4 bases and 5 bases, there was a span of 9 bases. The origin of this receptor is a girl aged 2 to 9 in good health and CMV-seronegative. The specimen was PBMCs. The chain is built from TRBV5-6 and TRBJ2-5; D remains ambiguous. CDR3 sequence reads: CASSATVETQYF. The CDR3 DNA reads as TGTGCCAGCAGCGCCACAGTCGAGACCCAGTACTTC.